This TCR beta chain was sequenced in a study of cytomegalovirus exposure and HLA in healthy donors. The method was immunoSEQ multiplex PCR; TCRdb's version includes in-frame clones alone and lacks a portion of them. The repertoire holds approximately 270,000 clones, with about 90% as singletons. Whole-study findings and limits: TCR sequences were mostly rare, though some public TCRs occurred in many donors. In vitro confirmation showed three CMV-associated chains to be CMV antigen specific.

As for this clone: The antigen is not known.

The V end lost 7 bases, the J end lost 8 bases, and 12 bases lay between the germline ends. The CDR3 length is 11 residues. The V gene's germline CDR1 is DFQATT and CDR2 SNEGSKA (reference sequence). This receptor was taken from a woman aged 18-30 years in good health and CMV-seronegative. The sample comprised PBMCs. The V call is TRBV20-1, the J call TRBJ1-5; D is unclear. CDR3 sequence (DNA): TGCAGTGAAAGGAGAACCAAGCCCCAGCATTTT. Amino acid sequence: CSERRTKPQHF.